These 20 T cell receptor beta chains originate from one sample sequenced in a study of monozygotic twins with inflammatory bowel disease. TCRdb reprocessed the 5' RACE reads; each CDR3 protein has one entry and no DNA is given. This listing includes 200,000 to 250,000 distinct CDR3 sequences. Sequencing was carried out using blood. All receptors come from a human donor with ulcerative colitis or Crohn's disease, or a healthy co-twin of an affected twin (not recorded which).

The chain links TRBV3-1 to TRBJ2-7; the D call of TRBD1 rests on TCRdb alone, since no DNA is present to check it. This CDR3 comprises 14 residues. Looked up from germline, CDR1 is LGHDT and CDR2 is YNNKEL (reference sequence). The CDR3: CASSPWDREGEQYF.

The CDR3: CASSHVGQGTSKNIQYF. The chain recombines TRBV12-3 or TRBV12-4 with TRBJ2-4; TCRdb gives TRBD1 as the D gene, but with no DNA this cannot be confirmed. The CDR3 runs to 17 residues.

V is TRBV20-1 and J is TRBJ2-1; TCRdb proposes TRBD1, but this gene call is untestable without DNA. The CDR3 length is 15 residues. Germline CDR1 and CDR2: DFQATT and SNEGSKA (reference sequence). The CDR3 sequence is CSALSLAREYNEQFF.

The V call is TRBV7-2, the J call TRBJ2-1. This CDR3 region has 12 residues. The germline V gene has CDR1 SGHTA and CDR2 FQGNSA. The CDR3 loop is CASSFQTNEQFF.

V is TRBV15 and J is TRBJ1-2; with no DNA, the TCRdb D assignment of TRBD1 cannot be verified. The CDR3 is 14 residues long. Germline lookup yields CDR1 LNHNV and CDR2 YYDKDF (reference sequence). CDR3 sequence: CATSRNQGQYGYTF.

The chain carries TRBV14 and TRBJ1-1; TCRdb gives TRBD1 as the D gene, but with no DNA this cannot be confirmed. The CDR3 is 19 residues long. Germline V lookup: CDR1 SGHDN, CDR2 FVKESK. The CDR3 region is CASSPFRGTGGKMNTEAFF.

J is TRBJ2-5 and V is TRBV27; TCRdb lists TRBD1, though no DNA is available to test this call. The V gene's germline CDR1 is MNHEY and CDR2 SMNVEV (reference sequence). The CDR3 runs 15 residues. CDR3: CASSPRQIEQETQYF.

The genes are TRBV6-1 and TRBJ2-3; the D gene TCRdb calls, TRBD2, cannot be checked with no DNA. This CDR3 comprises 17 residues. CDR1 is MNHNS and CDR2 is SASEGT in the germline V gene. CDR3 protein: CASRPSGGAGGTDTQYF.

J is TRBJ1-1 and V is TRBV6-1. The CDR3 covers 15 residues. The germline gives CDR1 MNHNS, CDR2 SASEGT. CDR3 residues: CATGRLRVSVTEAFF.

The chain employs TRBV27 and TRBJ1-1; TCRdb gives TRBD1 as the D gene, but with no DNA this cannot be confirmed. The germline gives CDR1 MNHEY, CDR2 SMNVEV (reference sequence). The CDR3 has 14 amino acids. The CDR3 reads CASSWGVGNTEAFF.

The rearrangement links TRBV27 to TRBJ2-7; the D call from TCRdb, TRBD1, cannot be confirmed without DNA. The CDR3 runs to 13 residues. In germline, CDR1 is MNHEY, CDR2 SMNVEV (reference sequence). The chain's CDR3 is CASSLGDNYEQYF.

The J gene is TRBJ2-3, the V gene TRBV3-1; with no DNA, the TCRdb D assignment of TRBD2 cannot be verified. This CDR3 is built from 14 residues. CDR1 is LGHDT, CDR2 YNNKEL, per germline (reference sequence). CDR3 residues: CASSHQRGGDTQYF.

The CDR3 protein is CASSLIASNSPLHF. The chain couples TRBV12-3 or TRBV12-4 to TRBJ1-6. This CDR3 comprises 14 residues.

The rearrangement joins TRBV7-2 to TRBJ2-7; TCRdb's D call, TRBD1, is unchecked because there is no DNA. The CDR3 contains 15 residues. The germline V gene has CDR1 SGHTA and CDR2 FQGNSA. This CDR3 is CASSLAGTGNYEQYF.

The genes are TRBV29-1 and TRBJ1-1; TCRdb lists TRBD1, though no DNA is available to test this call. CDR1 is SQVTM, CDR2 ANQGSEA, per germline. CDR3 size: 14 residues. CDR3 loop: CSVRTGGGLTEAFF. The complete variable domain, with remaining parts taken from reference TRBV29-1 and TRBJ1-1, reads SAVISQKPSRDICQRGTSLTIQCQVDSQVTMMFWYRQQPGQSLTLIATANQGSEATYESGFVIDKFPISRPNLTFSTLTVSNMSPEDSSIYLCSVRTGGGLTEAFFGQGTRLTVV.

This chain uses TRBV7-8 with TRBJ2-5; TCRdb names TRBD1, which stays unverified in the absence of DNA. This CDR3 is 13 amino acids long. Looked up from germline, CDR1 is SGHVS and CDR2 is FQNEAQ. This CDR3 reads CASSLGTEETQYF.

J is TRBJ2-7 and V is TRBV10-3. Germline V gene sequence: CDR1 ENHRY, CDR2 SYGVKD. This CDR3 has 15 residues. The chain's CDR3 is CAISELSGQTYEQYF.

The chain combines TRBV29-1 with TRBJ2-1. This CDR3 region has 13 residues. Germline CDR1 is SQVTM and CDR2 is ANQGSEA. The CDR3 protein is CSVELAEFHEQFF.

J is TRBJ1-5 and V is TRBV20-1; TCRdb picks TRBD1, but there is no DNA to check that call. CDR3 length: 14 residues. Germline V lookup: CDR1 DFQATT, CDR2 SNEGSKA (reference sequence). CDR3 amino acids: CSARSQGSNQPQHF.

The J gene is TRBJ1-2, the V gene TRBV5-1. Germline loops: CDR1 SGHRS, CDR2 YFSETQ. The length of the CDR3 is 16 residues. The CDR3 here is CASSQRPRGPLDGYTF.